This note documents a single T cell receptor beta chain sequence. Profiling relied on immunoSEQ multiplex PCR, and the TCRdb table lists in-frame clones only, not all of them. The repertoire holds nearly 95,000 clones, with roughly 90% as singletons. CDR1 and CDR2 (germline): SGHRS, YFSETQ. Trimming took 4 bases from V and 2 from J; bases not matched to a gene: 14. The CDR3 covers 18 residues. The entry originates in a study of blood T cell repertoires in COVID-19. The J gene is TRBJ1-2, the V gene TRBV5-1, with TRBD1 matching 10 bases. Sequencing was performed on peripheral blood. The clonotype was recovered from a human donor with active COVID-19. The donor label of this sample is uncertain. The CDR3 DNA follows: TGCGCCAGCAGCACGGGATCCGGGACAGGGGTCCCCAACTATGGCTACACCTTC. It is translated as CASSTGSGTGVPNYGYTF.